A selection of T cell receptor beta chains follows, all from one sample in a study of CD8 T cells in Susac syndrome. MiXCR, applied by TCRdb to the immunoSEQ multiplex PCR reads, yields one record per CDR3 protein. The sample yields roughly 120,000 distinct CDR3 sequences, approximately 94% seen once. The specimen was CD4+ T cells from PBMCs. The receptors were gathered from a human donor with multiple sclerosis. CDR3s leave out the opening cysteine and the closing phenylalanine or tryptophan.

j_call | v_call | cdr3_aa
TRBJ1-5 | TRBV6-5 | ASSRDGINQPQH
TRBJ2-5 | TRBV12-3/TRBV12-4 | ASSKLGGETQY
TRBJ2-6 | TRBV3-1 | ASSQDGGTVLT
TRBJ1-5 | TRBV30 | AWSVQGNQPQH
TRBJ1-2 | TRBV20-1 | SARDRRINYGYT
TRBJ2-1 | TRBV5-1 | ASSLASALAGINEQF
TRBJ2-7 | TRBV7-9 | ASSSGGHLNPEQY
TRBJ2-7 | TRBV5-1 | ASSLEAGGPYEQY
TRBJ1-4 | TRBV7-9 | ASSSNPGQREKLF
TRBJ1-1 | TRBV7-9 | ASSFRTADEAF
TRBJ2-7 | TRBV3-1 | ASSSRMGQFPEQY
TRBJ1-3 | TRBV30 | AWSVLIGGGNTIY
TRBJ2-4 | TRBV4-2 | ASSLDGYENIQY
TRBJ2-7 | TRBV12-3/TRBV12-4 | ASSPLGALYEQY
TRBJ2-4 | TRBV5-1 | ASSLATAKNIQY
TRBJ1-2 | TRBV11-2 | ASSPTDRGNGYT
TRBJ1-2 | TRBV29-1 | SVEGDRAYGYT
TRBJ2-3 | TRBV20-1 | SATPSGGGRGTQY
TRBJ1-1 | TRBV15 | ATSRDRRGI
TRBJ1-1 | TRBV2 | ASSGLRGAEAF
TRBJ1-1 | TRBV7-2 | ASSLARGDTEAF
TRBJ2-3 | TRBV27 | ASSIYRGRRDTQY
TRBJ2-3 | TRBV4-1 | ASSQAPGTSGGATDTQY
TRBJ1-2 | TRBV14 | ASSQGRGYT
TRBJ1-2 | TRBV5-1 | ASRLGQGNNGYT
TRBJ2-5 | TRBV2 | ASSEDGSSQETQY
TRBJ2-1 | TRBV12-3/TRBV12-4 | ASSLDGGTYNEQF
TRBJ2-4 | TRBV5-4 | ASSLGGYGRRNIQY
TRBJ1-1 | TRBV28 | ASDSGTGVNAEAF
TRBJ1-2 | TRBV6-2/TRBV6-3 | ASHPTSGLSDDGYT
TRBJ1-1 | TRBV5-1 | ASSLDLGMNTEAF
TRBJ1-2 | TRBV3-1 | ASSLTAGSGNGYT
TRBJ1-1 | TRBV6-1 | ASSQPSERGEPEAF
TRBJ2-7 | TRBV9 | ASSPRTSGRAYEQY
TRBJ2-1 | TRBV29-1 | SVVAGGSYNEQF
TRBJ1-2 | TRBV12-3/TRBV12-4 | ASSTWTGSIYGYT
TRBJ2-7 | TRBV5-1 | ASSPGQLTYEQY
TRBJ2-6 | TRBV7-2 | ASSLDPDSLSGANVLT
TRBJ2-7 | TRBV6-5 | ASSYSGTTRYEQY